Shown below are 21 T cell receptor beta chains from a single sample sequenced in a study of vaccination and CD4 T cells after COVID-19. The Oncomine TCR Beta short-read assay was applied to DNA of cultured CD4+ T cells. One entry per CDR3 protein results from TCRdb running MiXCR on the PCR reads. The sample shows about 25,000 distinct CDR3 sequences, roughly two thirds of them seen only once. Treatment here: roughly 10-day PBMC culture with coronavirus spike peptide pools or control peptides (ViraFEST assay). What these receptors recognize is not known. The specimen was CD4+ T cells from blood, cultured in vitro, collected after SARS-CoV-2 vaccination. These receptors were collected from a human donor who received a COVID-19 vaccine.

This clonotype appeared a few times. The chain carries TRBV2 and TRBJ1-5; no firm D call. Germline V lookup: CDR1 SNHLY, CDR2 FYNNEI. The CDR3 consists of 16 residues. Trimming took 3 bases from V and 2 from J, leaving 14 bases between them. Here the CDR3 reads CASSDWFSLGNQPQHF. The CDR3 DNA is TGTGCCAGCAGTGATTGGTTCAGTTTAGGCAATCAGCCCCAGCATTTT.

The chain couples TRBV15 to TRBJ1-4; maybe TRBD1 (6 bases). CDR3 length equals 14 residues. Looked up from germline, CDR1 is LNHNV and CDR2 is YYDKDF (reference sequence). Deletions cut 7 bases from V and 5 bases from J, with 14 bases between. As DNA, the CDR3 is TGTGCCACCAAACGGACAGCCCAAAATGAAAAACTGTTTTTT. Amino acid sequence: CATKRTAQNEKLFF.

Here the CDR3 reads CASSLSWTGGSYNEQFF. The CDR3 DNA reads as TGTGCCAGCAGTTTATCGTGGACAGGGGGAAGCTACAATGAGCAGTTCTTC. The chain carries TRBV27 and TRBJ2-1, with 10 bases aligning to TRBD1. V gave up 0 bases and J gave up 3 bases; unmatched junction bases: 5. The CDR3 covers 17 residues. The germline V gene has CDR1 MNHEY and CDR2 SMNVEV (reference sequence).

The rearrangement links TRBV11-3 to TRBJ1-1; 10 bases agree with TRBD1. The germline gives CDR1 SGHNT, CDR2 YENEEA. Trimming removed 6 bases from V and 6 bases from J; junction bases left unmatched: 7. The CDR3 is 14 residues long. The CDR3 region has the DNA TGTGCCAGCAGTTTCCGACAGGGGGCTGCTGAAGCTTTCTTT. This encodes CASSFRQGAAEAFF.

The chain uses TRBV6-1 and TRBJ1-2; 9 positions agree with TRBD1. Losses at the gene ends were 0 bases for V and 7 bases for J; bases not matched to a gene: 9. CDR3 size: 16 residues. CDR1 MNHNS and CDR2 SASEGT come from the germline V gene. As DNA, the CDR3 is TGTGCCAGCAGTGAAGCGACCCCGGGACAGGGAGGTGGCTACACCTTC. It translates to CASSEATPGQGGGYTF.

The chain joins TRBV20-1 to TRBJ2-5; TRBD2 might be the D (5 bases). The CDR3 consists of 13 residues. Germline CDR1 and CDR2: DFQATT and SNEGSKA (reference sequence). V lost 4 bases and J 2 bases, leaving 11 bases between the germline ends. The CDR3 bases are TGCAGTGCTACAGTCACTAGACAAGAGACCCAGTACTTC. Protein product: CSATVTRQETQYF.

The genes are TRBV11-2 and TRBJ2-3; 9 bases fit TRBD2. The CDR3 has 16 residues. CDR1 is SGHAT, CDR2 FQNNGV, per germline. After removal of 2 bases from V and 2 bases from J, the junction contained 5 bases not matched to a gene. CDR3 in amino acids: CASSLRLAGITDTQYF. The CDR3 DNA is TGTGCCAGCAGCTTAAGGCTAGCGGGGATCACAGATACGCAGTATTTT.

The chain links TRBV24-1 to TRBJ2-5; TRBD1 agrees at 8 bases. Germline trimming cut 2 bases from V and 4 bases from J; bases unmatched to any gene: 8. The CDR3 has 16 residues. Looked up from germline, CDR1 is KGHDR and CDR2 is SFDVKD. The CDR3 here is CATSDSHRGAGETQYF. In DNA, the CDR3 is TGTGCCACCAGTGATTCCCACAGGGGGGCGGGAGAGACCCAGTACTTC.

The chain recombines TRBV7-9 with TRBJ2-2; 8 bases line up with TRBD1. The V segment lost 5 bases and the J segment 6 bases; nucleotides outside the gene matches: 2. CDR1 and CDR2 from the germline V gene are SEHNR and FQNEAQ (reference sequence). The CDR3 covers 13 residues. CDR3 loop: CASSPTGAGELFF. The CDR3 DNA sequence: TGTGCCAGCAGCCCGACAGGGGCCGGGGAGCTGTTTTTT. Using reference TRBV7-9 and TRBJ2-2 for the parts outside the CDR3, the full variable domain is DTGVSQNPRHKITKRGQNVTFRCDPISEHNRLYWYRQTLGQGPEFLTYFQNEAQLEKSRLLSDRFSAERPKGSFSTLEIQRTEQGDSAMYLCASSPTGAGELFFGEGSRLTVL.

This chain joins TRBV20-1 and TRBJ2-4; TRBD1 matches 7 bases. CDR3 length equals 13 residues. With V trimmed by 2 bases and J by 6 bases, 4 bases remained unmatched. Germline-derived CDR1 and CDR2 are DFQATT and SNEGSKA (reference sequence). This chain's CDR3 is CSARRGGRNIQYF. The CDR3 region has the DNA TGCAGTGCTAGAAGAGGGGGCCGAAACATTCAGTACTTC.

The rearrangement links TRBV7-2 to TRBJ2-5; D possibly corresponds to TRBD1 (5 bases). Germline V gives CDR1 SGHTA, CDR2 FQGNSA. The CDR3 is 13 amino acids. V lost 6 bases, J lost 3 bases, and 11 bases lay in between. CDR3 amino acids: CASSWGPKETQYF. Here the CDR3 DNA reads TGTGCCAGCAGTTGGGGCCCCAAAGAGACCCAGTACTTC. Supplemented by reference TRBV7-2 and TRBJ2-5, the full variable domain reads GAGVSQSPSNKVTEKGKDVELRCDPISGHTALYWYRQSLGQGLEFLIYFQGNSAPDKSGLPSDRFSAERTGGSVSTLTIQRTQQEDSAVYLCASSWGPKETQYFGPGTRLLVL.

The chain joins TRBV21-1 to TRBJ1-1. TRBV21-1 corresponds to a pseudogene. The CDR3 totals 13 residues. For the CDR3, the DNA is TGTGCCAGCAGCAAAGAAAAGGCTTTTGAAGCTTTCTTT. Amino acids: CASSKEKAFEAFF.

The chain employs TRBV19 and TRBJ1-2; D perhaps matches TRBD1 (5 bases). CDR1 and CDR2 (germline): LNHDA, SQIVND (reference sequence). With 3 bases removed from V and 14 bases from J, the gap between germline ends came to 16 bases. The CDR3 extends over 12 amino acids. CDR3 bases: TGTGCCAGTAGTATTGTGAGGGGCCACCTGACCTTC. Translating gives CASSIVRGHLTF.

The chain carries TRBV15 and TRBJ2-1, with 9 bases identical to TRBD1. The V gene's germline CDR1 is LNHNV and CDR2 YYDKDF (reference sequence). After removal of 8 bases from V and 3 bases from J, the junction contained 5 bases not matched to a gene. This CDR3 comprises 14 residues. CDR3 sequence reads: CATARDRDYNEQFF. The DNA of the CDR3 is TGTGCCACCGCTCGGGACAGGGACTACAATGAGCAGTTCTTC.

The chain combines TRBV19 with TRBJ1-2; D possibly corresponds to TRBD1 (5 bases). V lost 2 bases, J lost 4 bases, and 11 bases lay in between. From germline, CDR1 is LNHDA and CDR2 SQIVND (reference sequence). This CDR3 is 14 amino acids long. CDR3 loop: CASSIPRGGYGYTF. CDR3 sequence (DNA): TGTGCCAGTAGTATACCTAGGGGAGGCTATGGCTACACCTTC.

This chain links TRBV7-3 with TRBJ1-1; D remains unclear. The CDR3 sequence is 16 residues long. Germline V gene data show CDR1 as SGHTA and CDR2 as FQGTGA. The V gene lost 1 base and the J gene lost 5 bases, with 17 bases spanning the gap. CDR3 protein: CASSLSGTGSRTEAFF. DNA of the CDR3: TGTGCCAGCAGCTTAAGCGGTACGGGCTCAAGGACTGAAGCTTTCTTT.

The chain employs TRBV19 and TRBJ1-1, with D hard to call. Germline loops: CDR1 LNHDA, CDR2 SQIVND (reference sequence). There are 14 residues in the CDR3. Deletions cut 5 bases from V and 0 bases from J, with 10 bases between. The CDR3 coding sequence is TGTGCCAGTAGTTCGGACGGAATGAACACTGAAGCTTTCTTT. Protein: CASSSDGMNTEAFF. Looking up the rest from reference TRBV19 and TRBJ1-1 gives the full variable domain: DGGITQSPKYLFRKEGQNVTLSCEQNLNHDAMYWYRQDPGQGLRLIYYSQIVNDFQKGDIAEGYSVSREKKESFPLTVTSAQKNPTAFYLCASSSDGMNTEAFFGQGTRLTVV.

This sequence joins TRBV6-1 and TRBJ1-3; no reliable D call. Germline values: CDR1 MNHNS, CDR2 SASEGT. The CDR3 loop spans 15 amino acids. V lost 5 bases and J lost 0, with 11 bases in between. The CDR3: CASSPAGYSGNTIYF. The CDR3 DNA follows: TGTGCCAGCAGTCCAGCGGGATACTCTGGAAACACCATATATTTT.

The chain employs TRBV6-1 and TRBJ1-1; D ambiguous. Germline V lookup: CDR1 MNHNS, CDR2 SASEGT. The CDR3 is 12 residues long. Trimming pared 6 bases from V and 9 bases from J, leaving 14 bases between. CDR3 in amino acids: CASSSGYSKAFF. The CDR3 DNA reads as TGTGCCAGCAGCTCCGGTTACTCGAAAGCTTTCTTT.

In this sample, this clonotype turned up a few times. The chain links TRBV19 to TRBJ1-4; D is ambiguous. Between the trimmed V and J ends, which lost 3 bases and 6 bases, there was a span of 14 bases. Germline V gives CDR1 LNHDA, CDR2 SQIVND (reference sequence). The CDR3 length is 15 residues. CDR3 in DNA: TGTGCCAGTAGTATCTCCGGCCTGATGGATGAAAAACTGTTTTTT. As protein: CASSISGLMDEKLFF.

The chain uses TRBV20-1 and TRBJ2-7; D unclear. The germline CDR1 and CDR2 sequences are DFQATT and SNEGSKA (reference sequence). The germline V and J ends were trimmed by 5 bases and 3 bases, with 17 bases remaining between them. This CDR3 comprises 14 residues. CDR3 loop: CSAFSFGENYEQYF. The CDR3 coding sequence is TGCAGTGCTTTCAGTTTTGGGGAAAACTACGAGCAGTACTTC.